This T cell receptor beta chain comes out of a study of blood T cell repertoires in COVID-19. TCRdb's copy holds only in-frame clones and misses some; the assay was immunoSEQ multiplex PCR. In the table there are approximately 350,000 clones, around four fifths of which are singletons. Germline values: CDR1 MNHEY, CDR2 SVGAGI. The V end lost 4 bases, the J end lost 5 bases, and 12 bases lay between the germline ends. This CDR3 contains 14 residues. The sample comprised PBMCs or T cells enriched from blood (not recorded which). This clonotype was obtained from a woman aged 50 to 60 who had recovered from COVID-19. The chain carries TRBV6-5 and TRBJ2-1; D is undetermined. CDR3 DNA sequence: TGTGCCAGCAGTTCCCCACAGAACAACAATGAGCAGTTCTTC. Translated: CASSSPQNNNEQFF.